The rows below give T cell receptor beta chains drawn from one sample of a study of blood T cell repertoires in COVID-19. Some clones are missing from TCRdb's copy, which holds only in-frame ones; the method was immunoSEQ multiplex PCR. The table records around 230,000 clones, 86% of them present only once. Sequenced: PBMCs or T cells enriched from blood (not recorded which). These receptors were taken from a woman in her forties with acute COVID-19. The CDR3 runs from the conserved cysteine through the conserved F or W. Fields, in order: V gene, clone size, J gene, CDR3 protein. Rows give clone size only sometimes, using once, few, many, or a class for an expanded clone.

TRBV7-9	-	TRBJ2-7	CASSLMAGLETYEQYF
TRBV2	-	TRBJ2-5	CASRKDRLRETQYF
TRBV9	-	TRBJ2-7	CASSAPGGSGYEQYF
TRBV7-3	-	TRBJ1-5	CASSLNRDQPQHF
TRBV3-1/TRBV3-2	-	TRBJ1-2	CASSQDQSLRGYTF
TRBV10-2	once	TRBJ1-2	CASSESGTTRGYTF
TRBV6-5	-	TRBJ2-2	CASTRQGNTGELFF
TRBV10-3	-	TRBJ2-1	CAISESSVFEAGGYNEQFF
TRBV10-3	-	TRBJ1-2	CAISKSGQGVYGYTF
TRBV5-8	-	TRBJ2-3	CASSLPGGTDTQYF
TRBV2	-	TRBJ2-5	CASSEALAEETQYF
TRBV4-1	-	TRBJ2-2	CASSQIAGVGGELFF
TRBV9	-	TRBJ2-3	CASSVVGLPTDTQYF
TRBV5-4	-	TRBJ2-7	CASSYFGGSYEQYF
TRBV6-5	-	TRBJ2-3	CASGGGQGWDTQYF
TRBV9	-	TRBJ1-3	CASSLDGLTIYF
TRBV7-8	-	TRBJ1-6	CASSLAGRVASYNSPLHF
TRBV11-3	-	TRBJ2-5	CASSLRGLSTETQYF
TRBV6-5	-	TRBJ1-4	CASKGQGNEKLFF
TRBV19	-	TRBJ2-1	CASSPNRETLNEQFF
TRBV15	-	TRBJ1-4	CATSPGTGPPLEKLFF
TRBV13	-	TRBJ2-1	CASSSPGESNEQFF
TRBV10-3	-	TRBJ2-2	CAIRGQGGNTGELFF
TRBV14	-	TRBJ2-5	CASSSPLAGRAQETQYF
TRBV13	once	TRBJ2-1	CASSLVVTGLGNYNEQFF
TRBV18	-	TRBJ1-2	CASSPLPGTRFNYGYTF
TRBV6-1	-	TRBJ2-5	CASSERASGSRQETQYF
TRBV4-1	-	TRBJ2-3	CASSRQNLVGTDTQYF
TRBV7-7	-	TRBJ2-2	CASSLGPLTSGSTGELFF
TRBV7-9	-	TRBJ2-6	CASSIPKRAGANVLTF
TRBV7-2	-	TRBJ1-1	CASSLVSGEEAFF